The TCR beta chain described here comes from a study of a mutant IDH1 vaccine in newly diagnosed glioma. Whole-study context: Investigators started vaccination 4-6 weeks after radiotherapy alone, or with temozolomide cycles. Of the patients given treatment, approximately 60% were male and about 38% were female, and a mean age of roughly 40 years was recorded.

V was trimmed by 4 bases and J by 6 bases, leaving 16 bases between them. Looked up from germline, CDR1 is MGHRA and CDR2 is YSYEKL. The CDR3 loop spans 14 amino acids. About this clone itself: The antigen is unknown.

Study-level results: It was more than 80% of patients that developed vaccine-induced immune responses.

Noted time point: week 35, safety follow-up. Every single dose of the vaccine, 300 ug of mutant IDH1 20-mer peptide, came with topical imiquimod. The data were produced by immunoSEQ multiplex PCR, yet TCRdb's version contains in-frame clones alone and is incomplete. The sample has 45,000 to 60,000 clones; 85% to 90% are singletons. V and J are TRBV4-1 and TRBJ2-7; D is perhaps TRBD1 (6 bases). Sequenced material: PBMCs, taken from a glioma patient whose treatment included an IDH1 peptide vaccine. The clonotype was recovered from a middle-aged woman with glioma. In DNA, the CDR3 is TGCGCCAGCAGCCTGGAACGGACAGAGAGCGAGCAGTACTTC. Translation: CASSLERTESEQYF.